What follows is one T cell receptor beta chain and its context. The ends lost 3 bases at V and 2 bases at J; junction bases unmatched: 10. The CDR3 loop spans 17 amino acids. Per the germline V gene, CDR1 is LNHNV and CDR2 is YYDKDF (reference sequence). This sample is drawn from a study of CD8+CD57+ T cells in acquired aplastic anemia. About the research overall: On average, healthy donors gave 8.5 million to 14 million reads for CD4+ cells.

Researchers used genomic DNA as the template to profile TCR beta VDJ and CDR3. Via MiXCR, TCRdb re-called the reads, giving one row per CDR3 protein. Counted here are fewer than 200,000 distinct CDR3 sequences, 55% to 70% occurring once; the ten biggest clones make up under 50%. This clonotype was sampled from a human donor in good health. This chain links TRBV15 with TRBJ2-1; 7 bases line up with TRBD2. Sequencing was carried out using sorted CD4+, CD8+, or CD8+CD57+ T cells (not recorded which) from PBMCs. The CDR3 nucleotides read TGTGCCACCAGCAGCTTAGATAGCGGGTTTGCCTACAATGAGCAGTTCTTC. Amino acids: CATSSLDSGFAYNEQFF.